What follows are 8 T cell receptor beta chains derived from one specimen sequenced in a study of CD8 T cells in ankylosing spondylitis. TCRdb redid the calling of the 5' RACE reads with MiXCR, one entry per CDR3 protein. The data contain 200,000 to 300,000 distinct CDR3 sequences, around a tenth of them singletons. The material sequenced was blood, either unsorted or a sorted T cell fraction (not recorded which). The receptors shown here come from a male donor with ankylosing spondylitis or in good health (not recorded which).

This clonotype was observed a few times. V and J are TRBV6-5 and TRBJ1-5; 7 nucleotides line up with TRBD1. With 4 bases clipped from V and 1 base from J, the junction kept 4 bases outside the gene matches. The CDR3 runs 15 residues. Looked up from germline, CDR1 is MNHEY and CDR2 is SVGAGI. CDR3 DNA sequence: TGTGCCAGCAGTTTAACAGGGGACAGCAATCAGCCCCAGCATTTT. Its protein product is CASSLTGDSNQPQHF.

This chain links TRBV7-2 with TRBJ2-1; TRBD1 matches 7 bases. V lost 3 bases to trimming and J lost 4 bases; unmatched junction nucleotides: 3. In germline, CDR1 is SGHTA, CDR2 FQGNSA. The CDR3 runs 14 residues. Here the CDR3 reads CASSLLRGYNEQFF. The CDR3 region has the DNA TGTGCCAGCAGCTTGCTCAGGGGGTACAATGAGCAGTTCTTC.

This clonotype was counted between two and nine times. The chain employs TRBV3-1 and TRBJ2-5; perhaps TRBD2 as D (6 bases). V was trimmed by 4 bases and J by 4 bases, leaving 13 bases between them. Germline V gene lookup returns CDR1 LGHDT and CDR2 YNNKEL (reference sequence). The CDR3 spans 14 residues. CDR3 coding DNA: TGTGCCAGCAGCCCTCGGGGAGGTTCAGAGACCCAGTACTTC. Its translation: CASSPRGGSETQYF.

This clonotype was seen at least ten times. The chain uses TRBV12-3 or TRBV12-4 and TRBJ2-3; unclear D gene. The CDR3 spans 13 residues. V was shortened by 5 bases and J by 2 bases, with 8 bases between the two germline ends. The CDR3 coding sequence is TGTGCCAGCAGTCCCACCGACACAGATACGCAGTATTTT. Translation gives CASSPTDTDTQYF.

CDR3 in DNA: TGTGCCAGCTGCCACGGGACTAGCGAGGGGGATGAGCAGTTCTTC. Its translation is CASCHGTSEGDEQFF. The genes are TRBV27 and TRBJ2-1; the match to TRBD2 covers 10 bases. With 8 bases clipped from V and 8 bases from J, the junction kept 12 bases outside the gene matches. Germline V gene lookup returns CDR1 MNHEY and CDR2 SMNVEV (reference sequence). CDR3 size: 15 residues.

CDR3 residues: CAISEGLAGVRPGELFF. In DNA, the CDR3 is TGTGCCATCAGTGAGGGGCTAGCGGGGGTTCGACCCGGGGAGCTGTTTTTT. This chain joins TRBV10-3 and TRBJ2-2, with 10 bases aligning to TRBD2. J gave up 6 bases and V 2 bases, and 9 bases lay outside the gene matches. Germline CDR1 and CDR2: ENHRY and SYGVKD. The CDR3 extends over 17 amino acids.

The chain employs TRBV20-1 and TRBJ2-3; D not certain. This CDR3 is 13 amino acids long. Trimming stripped 3 bases from V and 2 bases from J, with 9 bases between. Germline CDR1 DFQATT, CDR2 SNEGSKA (reference sequence). The CDR3 is CSARDHPTDTQYF. In DNA form, the CDR3 reads TGCAGTGCTAGGGACCATCCCACAGATACGCAGTATTTT.

This sequence joins TRBV20-1 and TRBJ2-1; D unclear. Germline V gene lookup returns CDR1 DFQATT and CDR2 SNEGSKA (reference sequence). Trimming shortened V by 3 bases and J by 3 bases, and 6 bases separated the two germline ends. The CDR3 runs to 12 residues. CDR3 bases: TGCAGTGCTAGCGCTATCTACAATGAGCAGTTCTTC. Encoded protein: CSASAIYNEQFF.